The 4 T cell receptor beta chains given below trace back to one sample, sequenced in a study of PD-L1 blockade in urothelial cancer. Repertoires were generated with immunoSEQ multiplex PCR, while TCRdb's copy carries only in-frame clones and drops some. The sample carries around 66,000 clones, more than 70% recorded once. Time point: peripheral blood 6 weeks after treatment start. Material: PBMCs, obtained around atezolizumab (anti-PD-L1) treatment. The receptors derive from a man aged 55 to 70 with urothelial cancer.

This chain links TRBV29-1 with TRBJ1-5; D is unclear. This CDR3 is 14 amino acids long. The V end was cut by 4 bases, the J end by 0 bases, with 10 bases between. Germline CDR1 is SQVTM and CDR2 is ANQGSEA. CDR3 sequence reads: CSVGTGYSNQPQHF. In DNA, the CDR3 is TGCAGCGTTGGAACGGGTTATAGCAATCAGCCCCAGCATTTT.

This clone was counted once. The rearrangement links TRBV5-1 to TRBJ1-2, with D unclear. The CDR3 sequence is 12 residues long. Germline CDR1 SGHRS, CDR2 YFSETQ. V lost 2 bases and J 3 bases, leaving 5 bases between the germline ends. The CDR3, as DNA: TGCGCCAGCAGCTTCGGGGACTATGGCTACACCTTC. The encoded protein is CASSFGDYGYTF.

The chain has TRBV7-8 and TRBJ1-3; TRBD1 aligns across 7 bases. Germline CDR1 reads SGHVS; CDR2 reads FQNEAQ. CDR3 length: 14 residues. The ends lost 5 bases at V and 7 bases at J; junction bases unmatched: 8. CDR3 sequence reads: CASSPTLQGNTIYF. CDR3 nucleotide sequence: TGTGCCAGCAGCCCTACATTACAGGGGAACACCATATATTTT.

This chain joins TRBV5-4 and TRBJ1-3; D is perhaps TRBD1 (6 bases). The V end was cut by 0 bases, the J end by 2 bases, with 12 bases between. The CDR3 spans 16 residues. Germline loops: CDR1 SGHNT, CDR2 YYREEE (reference sequence). The CDR3 region is CASSLDLQGPGNTIYF. The CDR3 nucleotides are TGTGCCAGCAGCTTGGACCTACAGGGCCCTGGAAACACCATATATTTT.